This T cell receptor (beta chain) was observed in a study of T cell responses to AZD1222 COVID-19 vaccine (dated by TCRdb to the early 2020s). For the wider study: Because spike-specific TCR depth and breadth did not differ between the two schedules, AZD1222 recipients who got a second dose at roughly 4 weeks were pooled with those who got a second dose at roughly 12 weeks. TCR sequencing covered about 230 trial participants: about 210 given two doses of AZD1222 and around 26 given two doses of MenACWY control vaccine. Trial participants were enrolled by age into subgroups of 18-55, 56-69 and 70-plus years, and around 150, 28 and 57 TCR-sequenced participants, respectively, were included in these subgroups.

Broad study findings and their caveats: Only 5 to 7 AZD1222 recipients were SARS-CoV-2 seropositive at baseline, limiting conclusions about previously exposed vaccinees. The vaccine-associated CD4 TCRs covered the entire spike protein, and the dominant responses fell in regions 160-218 and 743-854. After two AZD1222 doses, spike-specific TCR breadth and depth were significantly higher than at day 0 and than in MenACWY recipients. Most participants were white British and females outnumbered males, and the authors suggested that clonal diversity may have been underestimated. Because no day 14 peak-response samples were available, the repertoires could be characterized only after the peak T cell response. Reportedly, close to half of the unique spike-specific TCRs recognized epitopes lying outside the regions that are mutated in the B.1.351 and B.1.1.7 variants. In the small 56-69-year group, the increase in depth fell short of significance, most likely because of low power.

CDR1 and CDR2, looked up from the germline V gene, are MDHEN and SYDVKM. From cysteine to phenylalanine, the CDR3 is 12 amino acids long. Of all the DNA, just the CDR3 is kept, 36 bases in frame from base 1. A distance of 11 bases separates the germline ends of V and J, which lose 4 bases and 7 bases respectively. In light of the paper, this sample's time point label describes: baseline before first vaccination. Vaccinee samples were obtained from the UK trials COV001 and COV002, which included a single-blind randomized controlled phase 2/3 trial of AZD1222 (ChAdOx1 nCoV-19) in healthy adults. Trial participant PBMC samples were collected at day 0 and day 28 after the second dose for TCRbeta chain sequencing. The CDR3 regions of human TCRbeta chains were analyzed by immunosequencing. Under the source paper's analysis protocol: TCRs in the repertoires were compared against a reference library of SARS-CoV-2-specific TCRs that had been generated with the MIRA antigen-specificity platform. Breadth meant the fraction of unique TCRs that were SARS-CoV-2-associated, whereas depth meant the fraction of total T cells that were SARS-CoV-2-associated. Each spike-specific TCR was assigned to its reactive spike region and to a CD4 or CD8 class using the MIRA data. Log10-transformed breadth and depth values were compared by one-way ANOVA with Sidak's multiple comparisons tests. Not all clones reach the TCRdb copy of this immuneACCESS table, which keeps in-frame sequences only. Checked studies attribute under half of the gap to unresolved V genes and leave the rest unexplained. Clone size and the V and J calls come from that table; the DNA yielded D and trimming. The sample includes 85,000 to 130,000 clones, with around nine tenths observed a single time. Of the sample, over 6.5% falls within the top ten clones.

Regarding this clone: Which antigen it targets is not known. Base qualities are not recorded, but no much larger clone differs from it by a single base.

The rearranged segments are TRBV28 and TRBJ2-7, and possibly TRBD1, on 7 matching bases. The clonotype originates from an adult in good health. The material sequenced was peripheral blood, taken on day 0 of AZD1222 vaccination. The bases read TGTGCCAGCAGTTGGAGGGGGCGGGAGCAGTACTTC. Translated, it gives CASSWRGREQYF.